The source of this T cell receptor (beta chain) is a study of regulatory T cells in long-lasting Graves disease. This clonotype was recorded many times. The time point here: newly diagnosed GD, antithyroid drugs for less than 3 months. The TCR library used RNA extracted from PBMCs. Assembly of TCR beta libraries relied on iRepertoire HTBI primers together with Arm-PCR of CDR3 regions. TCRdb passed the multiplex PCR reads through MiXCR, listing each CDR3 protein once. The sample has 400,000 to 550,000 distinct CDR3 sequences; about 15% are singletons. The sample was also linked to a second study, of T cells in Graves' hyperthyroidism and ophthalmopathy.

This receptor was obtained from a woman aged 25 to 39 with Graves disease. Sequenced here: peripheral blood mononuclear cells (PBMCs), sampled at new diagnosis, from a patient treated with antithyroid drugs.

CDR3 protein: CSARANTEAFF. CDR3 coding DNA: TGCAGTGCTAGGGCAAACACTGAAGCTTTCTTT. The chain employs TRBV20-1 and TRBJ1-1, with unresolved D. The CDR3 extends over 11 amino acids. Germline CDR1 DFQATT, CDR2 SNEGSKA (reference sequence). V was clipped by 3 bases and J by 2 bases, with 4 bases between them.